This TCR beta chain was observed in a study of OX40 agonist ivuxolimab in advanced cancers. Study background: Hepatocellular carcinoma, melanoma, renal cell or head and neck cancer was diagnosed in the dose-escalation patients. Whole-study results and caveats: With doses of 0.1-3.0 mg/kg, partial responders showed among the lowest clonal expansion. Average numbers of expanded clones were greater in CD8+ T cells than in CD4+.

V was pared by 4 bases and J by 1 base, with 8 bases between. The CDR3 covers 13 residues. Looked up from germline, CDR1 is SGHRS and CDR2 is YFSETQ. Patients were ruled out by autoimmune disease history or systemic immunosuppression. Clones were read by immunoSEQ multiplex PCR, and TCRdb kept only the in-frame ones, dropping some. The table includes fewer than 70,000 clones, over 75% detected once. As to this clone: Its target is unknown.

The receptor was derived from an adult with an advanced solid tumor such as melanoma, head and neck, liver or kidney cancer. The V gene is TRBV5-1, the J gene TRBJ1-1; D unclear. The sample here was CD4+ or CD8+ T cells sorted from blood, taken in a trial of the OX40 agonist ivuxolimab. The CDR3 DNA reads TGCGCCAGCAGCGTTCAGGAGAACACTGAAGCTTTCTTT. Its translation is CASSVQENTEAFF. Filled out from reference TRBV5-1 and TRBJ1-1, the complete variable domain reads KAGVTQTPRYLIKTRGQQVTLSCSPISGHRSVSWYQQTPGQGLQFLFEYFSETQRNKGNFPGRFSGRQFSNSRSEMNVSTLELGDSALYLCASSVQENTEAFFGQGTRLTVV.